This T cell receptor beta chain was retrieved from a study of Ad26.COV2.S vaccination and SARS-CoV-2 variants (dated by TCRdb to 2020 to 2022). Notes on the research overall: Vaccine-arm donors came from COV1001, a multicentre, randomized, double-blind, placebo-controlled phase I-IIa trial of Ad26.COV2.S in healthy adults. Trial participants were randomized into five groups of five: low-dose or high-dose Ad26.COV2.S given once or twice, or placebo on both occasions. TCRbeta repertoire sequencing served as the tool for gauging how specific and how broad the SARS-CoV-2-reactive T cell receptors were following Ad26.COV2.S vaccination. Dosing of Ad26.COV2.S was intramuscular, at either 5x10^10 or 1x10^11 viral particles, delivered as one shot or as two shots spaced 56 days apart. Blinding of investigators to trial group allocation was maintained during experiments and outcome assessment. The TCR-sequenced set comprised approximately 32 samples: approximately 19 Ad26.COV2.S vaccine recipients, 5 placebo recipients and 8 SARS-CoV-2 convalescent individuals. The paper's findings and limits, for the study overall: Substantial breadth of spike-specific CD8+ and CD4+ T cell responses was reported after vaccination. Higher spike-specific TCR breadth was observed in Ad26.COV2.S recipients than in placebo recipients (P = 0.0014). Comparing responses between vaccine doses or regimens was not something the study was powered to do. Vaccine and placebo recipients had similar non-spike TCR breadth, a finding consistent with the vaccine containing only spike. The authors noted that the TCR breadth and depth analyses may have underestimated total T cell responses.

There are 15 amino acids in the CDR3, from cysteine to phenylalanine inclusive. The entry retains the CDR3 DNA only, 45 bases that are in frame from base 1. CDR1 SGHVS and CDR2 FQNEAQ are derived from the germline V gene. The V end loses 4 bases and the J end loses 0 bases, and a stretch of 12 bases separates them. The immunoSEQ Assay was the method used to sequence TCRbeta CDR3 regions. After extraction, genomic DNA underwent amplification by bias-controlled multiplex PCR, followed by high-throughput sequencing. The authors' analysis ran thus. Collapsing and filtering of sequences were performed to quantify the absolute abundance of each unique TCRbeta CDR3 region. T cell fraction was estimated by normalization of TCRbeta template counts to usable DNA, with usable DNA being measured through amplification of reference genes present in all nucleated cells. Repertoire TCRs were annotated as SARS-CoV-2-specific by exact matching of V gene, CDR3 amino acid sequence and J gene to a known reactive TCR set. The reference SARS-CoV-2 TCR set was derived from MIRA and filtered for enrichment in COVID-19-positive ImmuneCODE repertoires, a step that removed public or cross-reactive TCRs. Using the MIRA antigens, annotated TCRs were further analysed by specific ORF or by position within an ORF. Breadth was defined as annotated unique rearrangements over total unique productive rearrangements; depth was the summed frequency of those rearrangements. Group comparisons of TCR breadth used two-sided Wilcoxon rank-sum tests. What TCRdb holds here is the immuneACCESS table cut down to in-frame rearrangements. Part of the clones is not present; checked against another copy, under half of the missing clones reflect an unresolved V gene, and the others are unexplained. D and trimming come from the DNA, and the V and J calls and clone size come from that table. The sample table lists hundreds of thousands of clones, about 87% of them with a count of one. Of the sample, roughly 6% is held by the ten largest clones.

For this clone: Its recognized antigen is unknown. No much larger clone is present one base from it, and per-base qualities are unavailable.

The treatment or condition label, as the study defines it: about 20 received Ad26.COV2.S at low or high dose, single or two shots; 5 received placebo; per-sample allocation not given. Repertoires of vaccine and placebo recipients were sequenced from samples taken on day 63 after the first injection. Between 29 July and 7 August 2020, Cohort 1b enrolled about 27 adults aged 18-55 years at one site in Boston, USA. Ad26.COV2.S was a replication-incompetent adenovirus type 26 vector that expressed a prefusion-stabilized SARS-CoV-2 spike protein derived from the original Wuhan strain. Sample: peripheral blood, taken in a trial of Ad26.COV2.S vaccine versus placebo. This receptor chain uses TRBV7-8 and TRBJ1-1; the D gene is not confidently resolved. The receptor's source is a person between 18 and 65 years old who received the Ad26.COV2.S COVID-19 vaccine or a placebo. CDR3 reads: CASSYRRNMNTEAFF. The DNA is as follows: TGTGCCAGCAGCTACCGACGGAACATGAACACTGAAGCTTTCTTT.